The clone carrying this TCR beta chain has just a few counts. Its target is unknown. The entry originates in a study of T cells in Graves' hyperthyroidism and ophthalmopathy. V shed 3 bases, J shed 3 bases, and the junction held 3 bases outside the gene matches. Per the germline V gene, CDR1 is SGHRS and CDR2 is YFSETQ. The CDR3 length is 13 residues. Together with thyroid ultrasound, orbital computed tomography, serum thyroxine and TRAb, clinical symptoms were used for diagnoses. Study-wide findings and caveats: Most thyroid clonotypes expanded above 0.001 appeared in blood too.

RNA transcripts yielded amplified TCR beta CDR3 regions. With the HTBI primer set, the TCR CDR3 went through a first round of RT-PCR. TCRdb called the multiplex PCR reads again in MiXCR, with one record for every CDR3 protein. The data hold hundreds of thousands of distinct CDR3 sequences, with 16% observed a single time. Sequencing was performed on blood. This sequence originates from a woman between 35 and 50 years old with Graves' ophthalmopathy. This chain joins TRBV5-1 and TRBJ2-7, with 7 nucleotides matching TRBD1. For the CDR3, the DNA is TGCGCCAGCAGCTCCACAGGGGTCTACGAGCAGTACTTC. It encodes CASSSTGVYEQYF. Full variable domain (outside the CDR3, taken from reference TRBV5-1 and TRBJ2-7): KAGVTQTPRYLIKTRGQQVTLSCSPISGHRSVSWYQQTPGQGLQFLFEYFSETQRNKGNFPGRFSGRQFSNSRSEMNVSTLELGDSALYLCASSSTGVYEQYFGPGTRLTVT.